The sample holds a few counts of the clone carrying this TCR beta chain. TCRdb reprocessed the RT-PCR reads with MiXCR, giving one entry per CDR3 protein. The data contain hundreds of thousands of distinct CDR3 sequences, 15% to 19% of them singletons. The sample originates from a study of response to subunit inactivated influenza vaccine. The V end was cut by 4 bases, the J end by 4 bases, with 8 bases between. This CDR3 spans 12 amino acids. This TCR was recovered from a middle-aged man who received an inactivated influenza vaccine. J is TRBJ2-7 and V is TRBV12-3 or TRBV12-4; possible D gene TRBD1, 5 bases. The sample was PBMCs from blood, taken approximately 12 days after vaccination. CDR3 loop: CASSSRQYEQYF. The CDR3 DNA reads TGTGCCAGCAGTTCCCGACAGTACGAGCAGTACTTC.